Listed here are 15 T cell receptor beta chains from one sample, sequenced in a study of blood T cell repertoires in COVID-19. TCRdb's copy holds only in-frame clones and misses some; the assay was immunoSEQ multiplex PCR. Here the sample spans under 250,000 clones, roughly 80% being singletons. Sequenced: peripheral blood. The receptor source for this set is a woman in her seventies with acute or convalescent COVID-19.

The J gene is TRBJ2-2, the V gene TRBV5-1; 10 bases match TRBD2. Trimming took 0 bases from V and 0 from J; bases not matched to a gene: 5. The CDR3 length is 18 residues. Per germline, CDR1 SGHRS and CDR2 YFSETQ. The CDR3 DNA sequence: TGCGCCAGCAGCTTGGGAACTAGCGGGGCCCCGAACACCGGGGAGCTGTTTTTT. It is translated as CASSLGTSGAPNTGELFF. Full variable domain (outside the CDR3, taken from reference TRBV5-1 and TRBJ2-2): KAGVTQTPRYLIKTRGQQVTLSCSPISGHRSVSWYQQTPGQGLQFLFEYFSETQRNKGNFPGRFSGRQFSNSRSEMNVSTLELGDSALYLCASSLGTSGAPNTGELFFGEGSRLTVL.

The CDR3: CASNEELAGINEQFF. As DNA, the CDR3 is TGTGCCAGCAATGAGGAACTAGCGGGAATCAATGAGCAGTTCTTC. The chain couples TRBV2 to TRBJ2-1; 10 bases are shared with TRBD2. Germline CDR1 and CDR2: SNHLY and FYNNEI. The CDR3 totals 15 residues. J gave up 6 bases and V 7 bases, and 9 bases lay outside the gene matches. The whole variable domain, filled in from reference TRBV2 and TRBJ2-1, reads EPEVTQTPSHQVTQMGQEVILRCVPISNHLYFYWYRQILGQKVEFLVSFYNNEISEKSEIFDDQFSVERPDGSNFTLKIRSTKLEDSAMYFCASNEELAGINEQFFGPGTRLTVL.

The rearrangement joins TRBV21-1 to TRBJ1-5; TRBD1 is the table's D call and was not checked against the DNA. TRBV21-1 is a known pseudogene. The CDR3 is 19 residues long. The CDR3 coding sequence is TGTGCCAGCAGCAAAATTGCCAACTCGGCCCAGGGTGGCAATCAGCCCCAGCATTTT. Encoded protein: CASSKIANSAQGGNQPQHF.

The chain has TRBV7-9 and TRBJ2-3; TRBD2 aligns across 7 bases. Germline V gene lookup returns CDR1 SEHNR and CDR2 FQNEAQ (reference sequence). The CDR3 is 16 amino acids. V lost 5 bases, J lost 4 bases, and 12 bases stayed unmatched. The CDR3 region is CASSLERGGASDTQYF. The CDR3 nucleotides read TGTGCCAGCAGCCTCGAGCGGGGTGGGGCCTCAGATACGCAGTATTTT.

J is TRBJ1-4 and V is TRBV19, with unresolved D. V was clipped by 7 bases and J by 7 bases, with 13 bases between them. Germline assignment: CDR1 LNHDA and CDR2 SQIVND (reference sequence). The CDR3 is 13 amino acids. Written as DNA, the CDR3 is TGTGCCAGTAACAAGCGGGAGGGTGAAAAACTGTTTTTT. It yields the protein CASNKREGEKLFF.

This clone was counted between two and nine times. This chain links TRBV6-1 with TRBJ2-7; possibly TRBD2 for D (6 bases). With 0 bases removed from V and 2 bases from J, the gap between germline ends came to 11 bases. There are 15 residues in the CDR3. Germline CDR1 is MNHNS and CDR2 is SASEGT. CDR3 sequence: CASSEAGSGPYEQYF. The CDR3 DNA sequence: TGTGCCAGCAGTGAAGCCGGTAGCGGTCCCTACGAGCAGTACTTC.

The gene calls are TRBV19 and TRBJ1-1; 7 nucleotides agree with TRBD1. CDR3 length equals 12 residues. The trim removed 5 bases at V and 6 bases at J, leaving 3 bases unmatched. The germline CDR1 and CDR2 sequences are LNHDA and SQIVND (reference sequence). In DNA form, the CDR3 reads TGTGCCAGTAGTGACAGGGTGGCTGAAGCTTTCTTT. This gives the protein CASSDRVAEAFF.

The chain recombines TRBV2 with TRBJ1-5, with TRBD1 matching 9 bases. The germline gives CDR1 SNHLY, CDR2 FYNNEI. The CDR3 totals 19 residues. V shed 5 bases, J shed 2 bases, and the junction held 16 bases outside the gene matches. The DNA for the CDR3 is TGTGCCAGCAGTCCTAGGACAGGGGAGGATTTTTGGGGCAATCAGCCCCAGCATTTT. This sequence encodes CASSPRTGEDFWGNQPQHF.

This clone was counted only a few times. In DNA, the CDR3 is TGTGCCAGCAGTTCCACGAGGAACACTGAAGCTTTCTTT. This gives the protein CASSSTRNTEAFF. The V and J genes are TRBV28 and TRBJ1-1; the D is unclear. Germline CDR1 reads MDHEN; CDR2 reads SYDVKM. V lost 4 bases, J lost 1 base, and 7 bases lay in between. The CDR3 covers 13 residues.

CDR3 sequence (DNA): TGTGCCAGGACAGTCGGGAACACTGAAGCTTTCTTT. It encodes CARTVGNTEAFF. The chain uses TRBV2 and TRBJ1-1; a weak D match, TRBD1 (5 bases). CDR1 is SNHLY and CDR2 is FYNNEI in the germline V gene. CDR3 length equals 12 residues. V shed 9 bases and J shed 1 base, with 9 bases lying between them.

This sequence joins TRBV20-1 and TRBJ2-3, with TRBD2 identical over 8 bases. Germline CDR1 DFQATT, CDR2 SNEGSKA (reference sequence). V dropped 3 bases and J dropped 4; count of bases not matched to a gene: 9. The CDR3 runs to 15 residues. The CDR3 coding sequence is TGCAGTGCTAGTACCCCCGGGGGGGTCCCAGATACGCAGTATTTT. Translated, it gives CSASTPGGVPDTQYF.

This chain connects TRBV7-2 to TRBJ1-6; D unclear. Trimming removed 1 base at V and 10 bases at J, with 11 bases between. This CDR3 contains 14 residues. The germline V gene has CDR1 SGHTA and CDR2 FQGNSA. In DNA, the CDR3 is TGTGCCAGCAGCTTAGATCGGCGAGGGTCACCCCTCCACTTT. Residues: CASSLDRRGSPLHF. Complete variable domain (other parts from reference TRBV7-2 and TRBJ1-6): GAGVSQSPSNKVTEKGKDVELRCDPISGHTALYWYRQSLGQGLEFLIYFQGNSAPDKSGLPSDRFSAERTGGSVSTLTIQRTQQEDSAVYLCASSLDRRGSPLHFGNGTRLTVT.

V usage is TRBV29-1 and J usage is TRBJ1-5, with 8 bases that match TRBD1. CDR3 length: 13 residues. The J segment lost 3 bases and the V segment lost 4 bases, leaving 2 bases of the junction unmatched. Germline CDR1 SQVTM, CDR2 ANQGSEA. The CDR3 region is CSVGTGTNQPQHF. In DNA form, the CDR3 reads TGCAGCGTTGGGACAGGGACCAATCAGCCCCAGCATTTT.

J is TRBJ2-1 and V is TRBV7-2; 8 bases are shared with TRBD2. Germline assignment: CDR1 SGHTA and CDR2 FQGNSA. V dropped 0 bases and J dropped 4; count of bases not matched to a gene: 2. The CDR3 contains 15 residues. CDR3 nucleotides: TGTGCCAGCAGCTTAGCGGCTAGCGGGTACAATGAGCAGTTCTTC. Its translation: CASSLAASGYNEQFF.

The chain recombines TRBV27 with TRBJ2-1; 12 positions match TRBD2. V was clipped by 5 bases and J by 2 bases; unmatched bases: 7. Germline CDR1 is MNHEY and CDR2 is SMNVEV (reference sequence). CDR3 length equals 17 residues. CDR3 coding DNA: TGTGCCAGCAGTCAATCCCTAGCGGGAGGGCCCTACAATGAGCAGTTCTTC. It codes for CASSQSLAGGPYNEQFF.